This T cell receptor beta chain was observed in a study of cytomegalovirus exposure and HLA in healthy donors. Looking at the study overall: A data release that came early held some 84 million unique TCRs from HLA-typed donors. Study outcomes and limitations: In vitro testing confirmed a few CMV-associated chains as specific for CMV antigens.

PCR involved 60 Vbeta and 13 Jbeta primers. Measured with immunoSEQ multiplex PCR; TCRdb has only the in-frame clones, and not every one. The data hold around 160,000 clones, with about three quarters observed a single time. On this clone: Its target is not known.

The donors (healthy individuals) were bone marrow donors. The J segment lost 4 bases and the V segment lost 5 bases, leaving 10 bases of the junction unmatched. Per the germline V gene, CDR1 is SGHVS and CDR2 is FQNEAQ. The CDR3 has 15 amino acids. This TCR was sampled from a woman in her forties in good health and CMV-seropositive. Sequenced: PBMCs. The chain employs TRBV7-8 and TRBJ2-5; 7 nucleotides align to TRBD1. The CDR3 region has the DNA TGTGCCAGCAGCCCGGACAGGCCCAAACGAGAGACCCAGTACTTC. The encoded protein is CASSPDRPKRETQYF.